Listed below are T cell receptor beta chains from one sample, sequenced in a study of PD-L1 blockade in urothelial cancer. Generated by immunoSEQ multiplex PCR, the TCRdb table keeps only in-frame clones and is missing some. The sample lists around 46,000 clones, approximately 90% seen once, with 2% to 3% in the top ten. The sequences come from PBMCs, collected around atezolizumab (anti-PD-L1) treatment. These receptor sequences come from a man in his fifties or sixties with urothelial cancer. Each CDR3 is given with its conserved first and last residue. D genes are given only for firm matches. Only some rows state a clone size, as once, few, many or a class for expanded clones.

J,size,D,V,CDR3,DNA
TRBJ1-5,-,-,TRBV5-1,CASSLVGATDQPQHF,TGCGCCAGCAGCTTGGTGGGGGCAACGGATCAGCCCCAGCATTTT
TRBJ2-6,-,-,TRBV6-5,CASSTRGSGANVLTF,TGTGCCAGCAGCACGAGGGGGTCTGGGGCCAACGTCCTGACTTTC
TRBJ2-2,-,TRBD2,TRBV9,CASSVPHSGTTNTGELFF,TGTGCCAGCAGCGTACCCCATAGCGGGACAACGAACACCGGGGAGCTGTTTTTT
TRBJ1-4,-,-,TRBV11-2,CASSRGDLEKLFF,TGTGCCAGCAGTCGCGGGGATTTAGAAAAACTGTTTTTT
TRBJ1-1,-,-,TRBV5-4,CASSPAGNTEAFF,TGTGCCAGCAGCCCCGCGGGGAACACTGAAGCTTTCTTT
TRBJ1-2,-,-,TRBV25-1,CASSEAGQGGEVYGYTF,TGTGCCAGCAGTGAAGCGGGCCAAGGGGGAGAAGTCTATGGCTACACCTTC
TRBJ2-1,-,-,TRBV7-9,CASSSLGLYNRVYNEQFF,TGTGCCAGCAGCTCATTAGGGTTATATAACAGGGTTTACAATGAGCAGTTCTTC
TRBJ1-2,-,-,TRBV16,CASSPWAGRGGYTF,TGTGCCAGCAGCCCATGGGCAGGGCGAGGAGGCTACACCTTC
TRBJ2-2,-,-,TRBV19,CASMVQANTGELFF,TGTGCCAGTATGGTACAGGCGAACACCGGGGAGCTGTTTTTT
TRBJ2-2,-,-,TRBV6-1,CASRRVLNTGELFF,TGTGCCAGCAGGAGGGTCCTGAACACCGGGGAGCTGTTTTTT
TRBJ1-2,-,TRBD1,TRBV6-4,CASSDPGTGVNYGYTF,TGTGCCAGCAGTGACCCCGGGACAGGGGTGAACTATGGCTACACCTTC
TRBJ1-1,once,TRBD1,TRBV7-2,CASSLRQGGGTEAFF,TGTGCCAGCAGCTTAAGACAGGGAGGAGGGACTGAAGCTTTCTTT
TRBJ1-2,-,-,TRBV7-2,CASSLEMVTVGQSYTF,TGTGCCAGCAGCTTAGAAATGGTGACAGTAGGACAAAGCTACACCTTC
TRBJ2-2,-,TRBD2,TRBV5-1,CASSTGTSGGELFF,TGCGCCAGCAGCACCGGGACTAGCGGCGGGGAGCTGTTTTTT
TRBJ2-3,once,TRBD2,TRBV5-4,CASSLVGLAETDTQYF,TGTGCCAGCAGCTTGGTAGGACTAGCGGAGACAGATACGCAGTATTTT
TRBJ1-1,few,TRBD1,TRBV6-5,CASSKDRVITEAFF,TGTGCCAGCAGCAAAGACAGGGTAATCACTGAAGCTTTCTTT
TRBJ1-1,-,-,TRBV5-4,CASSLDRAERTEAFF,TGTGCCAGCAGCTTGGACAGGGCCGAGCGCACTGAAGCTTTCTTT
TRBJ2-2,-,TRBD2,TRBV30,CAWSVRVAGDTGELFF,TGTGCCTGGAGTGTACGGGTAGCGGGGGACACCGGGGAGCTGTTTTTT
TRBJ2-1,-,-,TRBV28,CASSSVVLSYNEQFF,TGTGCCAGCAGCAGCGTCGTCCTCTCCTACAATGAGCAGTTCTTC
TRBJ1-2,-,-,TRBV2,CASSDVGQGYGYTF,TGTGCCAGCAGTGACGTAGGTCAGGGCTATGGCTACACCTTC
TRBJ2-6,-,-,TRBV7-2,CASSLGQGMAGANVLTF,TGTGCCAGCAGCTTAGGTCAGGGAATGGCTGGGGCCAACGTCCTGACTTTC
TRBJ2-2,-,TRBD1,TRBV19,CASSIRQGALTGELFF,TGTGCCAGTAGTATCCGGCAGGGGGCTCTCACCGGGGAGCTGTTTTTT
TRBJ2-5,few,TRBD1,TRBV4-1,CASSQVEGQGEETQYF,TGCGCCAGCAGCCAAGTTGAGGGACAGGGAGAAGAGACCCAGTACTTC
TRBJ2-7,-,-,TRBV28,CASSFSGGRGPNEQYF,TGTGCCAGCAGTTTTTCGGGGGGCAGGGGGCCAAACGAGCAGTACTTC
TRBJ2-7,-,TRBD1,TRBV9,CASSVDGTVYEQYF,TGTGCCAGCAGCGTAGACGGGACAGTATACGAGCAGTACTTC